Described below is a single TCR beta chain sequence and its context. This sample was taken from a study of a mutant IDH1 vaccine in newly diagnosed glioma. The wider study: Patients' prior therapy spanned radiotherapy, temozolomide, or both; most underwent both.

Sample time point: baseline, week 1 (first vaccination visit). Sample treatment: pre-vaccination baseline after standard-of-care therapy. Each donor presented with a new WHO grade 3 or 4 astrocytoma that tested IDH1-mutant and showed ATRX loss. Here immunoSEQ multiplex PCR was the method, and the copy in TCRdb shows in-frame clones only, minus some. The table shows some 38,000 clones, with about nine tenths occurring only once. Germline V gene lookup returns CDR1 MNHEY and CDR2 SMNVEV (reference sequence). This CDR3 spans 14 amino acids. V lost 6 bases, J lost 2 bases, and 6 bases stayed unmatched. The V and J genes are TRBV27 and TRBJ2-7, with TRBD2 matching 8 bases. Sequences were derived from PBMCs, sampled from a glioma patient treated with radiotherapy, temozolomide or both. The TCR was taken from a man younger than 35 with glioma. In DNA form, the CDR3 reads TGTGCCAGCAGGCCGGGACTAGAAGCCTACGAGCAGTACTTC. It encodes CASRPGLEAYEQYF.